This T cell receptor beta chain is drawn from a study of blood T cells in healthy people across ages. Overall study findings and caveats: The recorded TCR beta diversity per million T cells decreased in a roughly linear manner with age.

It was with a sample-barcoded 5' primer and a J-beta primer mix that a second PCR of roughly 7 to 12 cycles was run. MiXCR, run by TCRdb on the 5' RACE reads, gives a single entry per CDR3 protein. This sample has approximately 780,000 distinct CDR3 sequences, with 20% to 30% found just once. About this clonotype: No antigen is known for it.

The ends were cut back, 3 bases at V and 2 bases at J, with 11 bases in the middle. The CDR3 covers 15 residues. This sample also appeared in a second study, on T cells of mothers and their children. That report notes: Biologically related mothers and children overlapped slightly more than unrelated pairs, a non-significant difference.

This chain joins TRBV12-3 or TRBV12-4 and TRBJ1-5; D might be TRBD1 (6 bases). This sequence originates from a boy between 10 and 17 years old in good health. The material sequenced was blood. The chain's CDR3 is CASSFSGARNQPQHF. Written as DNA, the CDR3 is TGTGCCAGCAGTTTCTCGGGGGCCCGCAATCAGCCCCAGCATTTT.